This TCR beta chain was found in a study of T cell responses to AZD1222 COVID-19 vaccine. With V trimmed by 4 bases and J by 7 bases, 7 bases remained unmatched. The CDR3 runs 14 residues. Per germline, CDR1 MGHRA and CDR2 YSYEKL. The table came from immunoSEQ multiplex PCR; TCRdb's copy has only in-frame clones and leaves some out. The sample lists approximately 150,000 clones, 90% to 95% occurring once. The chain employs TRBV4-1 and TRBJ1-5; 7 bases match TRBD1. This clonotype was sampled from an adult who received the AZD1222 COVID-19 vaccine. The specimen was peripheral blood, collected 28 days after the second AZD1222 dose. CDR3 residues: CASSPRQGDQPQHF. The CDR3 nucleotides read TGCGCCAGCAGCCCCCGACAGGGAGACCAGCCCCAGCATTTT.